The sequence of this T cell receptor (beta chain) was determined in a study of CXCR3-negative and CXCR3-positive naive CD8 T cells. Per germline, CDR1 SGHTA and CDR2 FQGNSA. This CDR3 spans 14 amino acids. Every individual CD8+ T cell subset underwent sorting in triplicate at around 300,000 cells apiece. Researchers prepared the TRB cDNA libraries using 5' RACE with UMI labels. One entry per CDR3 protein, without DNA, is what TCRdb gives after re-calling the 5' RACE reads. In all, the sample yields 45,000 to 55,000 distinct CDR3 sequences. The source is a human donor in good health. Some clones in this sample may be carry-over from other donors' samples. Sequenced material: memory CD8+ T cells from blood. The V call is TRBV7-2, the J call TRBJ2-1; TCRdb proposes TRBD1, but this gene call is untestable without DNA. CDR3 sequence: CASSSGPGGNEQFF.